This T cell receptor (beta chain) was sequenced during a study of blood T cell repertoires in COVID-19. Study-wide context: The cDNA or gDNA used as material had been derived from T cells, B-cell-depleted T cells, or PBMCs.

Here immunoSEQ multiplex PCR was the method, and the copy in TCRdb shows in-frame clones only, minus some. Among 250,000 to 300,000 clones listed, roughly 90% were seen once. The CDR3 covers 15 residues. Germline CDR1 reads SEHNR; CDR2 reads FQNEAQ (reference sequence). Trimming took 6 bases from V and 1 from J, leaving 15 bases between them. The receptor was derived from a woman aged 25 to 45 who had recovered from COVID-19. V usage is TRBV7-9 and J usage is TRBJ1-1; D gene ambiguous. The material sequenced was PBMCs or T cells enriched from blood (not recorded which). In DNA form, the CDR3 reads TGTGCCAGCAGAACAAGAGGCACGGAGAACACTGAAGCTTTCTTT. Its translation is CASRTRGTENTEAFF.